The rows below give T cell receptor beta chains drawn from one sample of a study of lymphopenia after photon versus proton radiotherapy. Clones were sequenced by immunoSEQ multiplex PCR, and TCRdb holds only the in-frame ones, with some missing. The sample yields over 50,000 clones, approximately 83% seen once. The material was peripheral blood, obtained from a patient treated with photon-based radiotherapy. The receptors were sampled from a man aged 35 to 55 with gastric cancer. The CDR3 runs from the conserved cysteine through the conserved F or W. The D gene is left open where the match is weak. The listing skips clone size in some rows; elsewhere it reads once, few, many or a size class.

>TRBJ1-1|.|.|TRBV7-3
TGTGCCAGCAGCTTAGTGGCAGGAGCCACTGAAGCTTTCTTT
CASSLVAGATEAFF
>TRBJ2-7|.|.|TRBV7-9
TGTGCCAGCAGCTTAAACTCCTACGAGCAGTACTTC
CASSLNSYEQYF
>TRBJ2-3|.|.|TRBV11-2
TGTGCCAGCAGCTTAGGACAGGTCTCCACAGATACGCAGTATTTT
CASSLGQVSTDTQYF
>TRBJ2-2|TRBD1|once|TRBV5-4
TGTGCCAGCAGCTGGGGACAGGGGACGGGCGGGGAGCTGTTTTTT
CASSWGQGTGGELFF
>TRBJ1-4|TRBD1|.|TRBV27
TGTGCCAGCAGTAGTACAGGGGGGGATGAAAAACTGTTTTTT
CASSSTGGDEKLFF
>TRBJ1-2|TRBD1|.|TRBV6-6
TGTGCCAGCAGTCGACAGGGAGACGCTGGCTACACCTTC
CASSRQGDAGYTF
>TRBJ2-7|.|.|TRBV10-3
TGTGCCATCAGTGAGTTGTACGAGCAGTACTTC
CAISELYEQYF
>TRBJ1-2|.|few|TRBV6-5
TGTGCCAGCAGTCCCGGCGCGGGCTACACCTTC
CASSPGAGYTF
>TRBJ1-1|.|.|TRBV5-1
TGCGCCAGCAGCCCTTGGGGCAGTGAGAACACTGAAGCTTTCTTT
CASSPWGSENTEAFF
>TRBJ2-2|.|.|TRBV5-4
TGTGCCAGCAGCTTACATCAGGAGGCCATGCTGTTTTTT
CASSLHQEAMLFF
>TRBJ1-1|.|.|TRBV18
TGTGCCAGCTCACCATATGACACTGAAGCTTTCTTT
CASSPYDTEAFF
>TRBJ1-2|TRBD1|.|TRBV29-1
TGCAGCGTTGAAGTAGACAGGGGGCGAGGTGGCTACACCTTC
CSVEVDRGRGGYTF
>TRBJ2-2|.|.|TRBV6-1
TGTGCCAGCAGTGGGGCCTGGGGCACCGGGGAGCTGTTTTTT
CASSGAWGTGELFF
>TRBJ1-1|TRBD1|.|TRBV7-2
TGTGCCAGCAGCTTATCTGGGGGGACAGGGAGTCAAGCTTTCTTT
CASSLSGGTGSQAFF
>TRBJ1-1|.|.|TRBV4-3
TGCGCCAGCAGCCAAGTGGGGGCGGCGGGGACTGAAGCTTTCTTT
CASSQVGAAGTEAFF
>TRBJ2-3|.|.|TRBV7-6
TGTGCCAGCAGCTTAGGAGGTCCAGGGCTCACAGATACGCAGTATTTT
CASSLGGPGLTDTQYF
>TRBJ2-6|.|.|TRBV19
TGTGCCAGTAGTATCGGGGGAGTCTGGGCCAACGTCCTGACTTTC
CASSIGGVWANVLTF
>TRBJ2-7|TRBD1|.|TRBV19
TGTGCCAGTAGTATATCCCGGACAGGGAGCTACGAGCAGTACTTC
CASSISRTGSYEQYF
>TRBJ1-4|.|.|TRBV7-8
TGTGCCAGCAGCTTAGCCCCGGGATTTAATGAAAAACTGTTTTTT
CASSLAPGFNEKLFF
>TRBJ1-5|TRBD1|.|TRBV30
TGTGCCTGGAGCAGAGGGACAGACAGCAATCAGCCCCAGCATTTT
CAWSRGTDSNQPQHF
>TRBJ1-2|.|once|TRBV28
TGTGCCAGCAGTTTCGCTCCTGTCGGGGCGAGGGATAGACATGATGGCTACACCTTC
CASSFAPVGARDRHDGYTF
>TRBJ2-1|.|.|TRBV2
TGTGCCAGCAGGAAAAACAATGAGCAGTTCTTC
CASRKNNEQFF
>TRBJ2-7|TRBD1|.|TRBV4-2
TGTGCCAGCAGCCACCCCGGGACAGGGTACGAGCAGTACTTC
CASSHPGTGYEQYF
>TRBJ1-2|.|.|TRBV11-3
TGTGCCAGCAGCCGTGAGGGGCAGGGAGGGGACTATGGCTACACCTTC
CASSREGQGGDYGYTF